The 29 T cell receptor beta chains below all came from one sample that was sequenced in a study of blood T cells in healthy people across ages. The use of a sample-barcoded 5' primer and a J-beta primer mix characterized a second PCR of about 7 to 12 cycles. MiXCR was run by TCRdb on the 5' RACE reads, yielding one entry per CDR3 protein. The sample lists approximately 1,700,000 distinct CDR3 sequences; around 42% were seen once. Material: blood. These receptors all come from a human donor in good health.

The chain joins TRBV9 to TRBJ2-7; maybe TRBD2 (7 bases). Trimming left V 4 bases short and J 5 bases short, with 16 bases between. The CDR3 totals 14 residues. Germline CDR1 is SGDLS and CDR2 is YYNGEE. CDR3 bases: TGTGCCAGCAGCCCTTCGGGGGGCTTCAACGAGCAGTACTTC. Protein sequence: CASSPSGGFNEQYF.

The rearrangement links TRBV6-1 to TRBJ2-6, with 7 bases matching TRBD1. The trim removed 4 bases at V and 4 bases at J, leaving 7 bases unmatched. This CDR3 spans 16 amino acids. CDR1 and CDR2 (germline): MNHNS, SASEGT. The CDR3 region is CASSALTGRGANVLTF. In nucleotides, the CDR3 is TGTGCCAGCAGTGCCTTGACAGGGCGAGGGGCCAACGTCCTGACTTTC.

V usage is TRBV15 and J usage is TRBJ1-5, with TRBD1 matching 9 bases. V gave up 5 bases and J gave up 6 bases; unmatched junction bases: 8. CDR3 length equals 15 residues. CDR1 and CDR2 (germline): LNHNV, YYDKDF (reference sequence). The CDR3 loop reads CATSGGQGSAQPQHF. The CDR3 nucleotides are TGTGCCACCAGCGGTGGACAGGGGTCGGCTCAGCCCCAGCATTTT.

This rearrangement joins TRBV7-2 to TRBJ1-5; D is unresolved. Trimming cost V 1 base and J 4 bases, with 11 bases left between them. CDR3 length: 15 residues. The germline gives CDR1 SGHTA, CDR2 FQGNSA. The CDR3 loop reads CASSLDPYRNQPQHF. The CDR3, as DNA: TGTGCCAGCAGCTTAGACCCCTATCGGAATCAGCCCCAGCATTTT.

Only a few counts were recorded for this clonotype. The V call is TRBV7-6, the J call TRBJ1-5, with D unclear. The germline V gene encodes CDR1 SGHVS and CDR2 FNYEAQ. CDR3 length: 13 amino acids. V lost 4 bases and J 5 bases, leaving 9 bases between the germline ends. CDR3 nucleotide sequence: TGTGCCAGCAGCTACAAATTCGATCAGCCCCAGCATTTT. It is translated as CASSYKFDQPQHF. The full variable domain, its missing parts supplied by reference TRBV7-6 and TRBJ1-5, is GAGVSQSPRYKVTKRGQDVALRCDPISGHVSLYWYRQALGQGPEFLTYFNYEAQQDKSGLPNDRFSAERPEGSISTLTIQRTEQRDSAMYRCASSYKFDQPQHFGDGTRLSIL.

The chain links TRBV7-2 to TRBJ1-2; 8 nucleotides agree with TRBD1. This CDR3 has 15 residues. The V gene end was trimmed by 4 bases and the J gene end by 3 bases; junction bases not matched to a gene: 7. CDR1 is SGHTA, CDR2 FQGNSA, per germline. Written as DNA, the CDR3 is TGTGCCAGCAGCTCATGGTCGGGACAGGACTATGGCTACACCTTC. It translates to CASSSWSGQDYGYTF.

This clonotype turned up a few times. The CDR3, as DNA: TGCGCCAGCAGCTTGGCTCAGGCTAGCGGGGGCGCCACCTACAATGAGCAGTTCTTC. Its protein product is CASSLAQASGGATYNEQFF. The chain is built from TRBV5-1 and TRBJ2-1, with 10 bases fitting TRBD2. This CDR3 is built from 19 residues. The V gene end was trimmed by 0 bases and the J gene end by 2 bases; junction bases not matched to a gene: 11. CDR1 and CDR2 from the germline V gene are SGHRS and YFSETQ.

The sample holds a few counts of this clonotype. The gene calls are TRBV7-9 and TRBJ2-6; either TRBD1 or TRBD2 may supply D (5 bases each). Trimming took off 5 bases at V and 0 bases at J, with 14 bases between the two ends. Germline loops: CDR1 SEHNR, CDR2 FQNEAQ (reference sequence). The CDR3 spans 17 residues. DNA for the CDR3: TGTGCCAGCAGCGATCGGGACGGACGCTCTGGGGCCAACGTCCTGACTTTC. Translation gives CASSDRDGRSGANVLTF. The variable domain in full, completed from reference TRBV7-9 and TRBJ2-6, reads DTGVSQNPRHKITKRGQNVTFRCDPISEHNRLYWYRQTLGQGPEFLTYFQNEAQLEKSRLLSDRFSAERPKGSFSTLEIQRTEQGDSAMYLCASSDRDGRSGANVLTFGAGSRLTVL.

The J gene is TRBJ2-1, the V gene TRBV4-3; D possibly corresponds to TRBD2 (7 bases). The CDR3 spans 17 residues. Germline V gene lookup returns CDR1 LGHNA and CDR2 YSLEER. V lost 0 bases and J lost 0, with 12 bases in between. Here the CDR3 reads CASSQEPGGLSYNEQFF. CDR3 in DNA: TGCGCCAGCAGCCAAGAACCGGGGGGCCTCTCCTACAATGAGCAGTTCTTC.

The chain has TRBV28 and TRBJ2-5; no definite D call. The CDR3 consists of 15 residues. Germline CDR1 is MDHEN and CDR2 is SYDVKM. Trimming took off 3 bases at V and 0 bases at J, with 11 bases between the two ends. CDR3 sequence: CASSFAGRDQETQYF. In nucleotides, the CDR3 is TGTGCCAGCAGTTTTGCAGGCAGAGACCAAGAGACCCAGTACTTC.

The chain uses TRBV5-1 and TRBJ2-3; 10 positions match TRBD2. The germline gives CDR1 SGHRS, CDR2 YFSETQ. This CDR3 has 17 residues. J gave up 6 bases and V 0 bases, and 10 bases lay outside the gene matches. The CDR3 loop is CASSLAPTSGSPDTQYF. CDR3 DNA: TGCGCCAGCAGCTTGGCCCCGACTAGCGGGTCCCCGGATACGCAGTATTTT.

The chain links TRBV12-3 or TRBV12-4 to TRBJ2-5; 7 bases match TRBD2. The CDR3 is made up of 14 amino acids. V trimming: 7 bases; J trimming: 5 bases; junction bases outside the gene matches: 10. This chain's CDR3 is CASTRGGGEETQYF. The CDR3 DNA is TGTGCCAGCACCCGCGGGGGAGGCGAGGAGACCCAGTACTTC.

The CDR3 here is CASSPGFLAQYF. In DNA, the CDR3 is TGTGCCAGCAGTCCCGGGTTTCTGGCGCAGTATTTT. V usage is TRBV12-3 or TRBV12-4 and J usage is TRBJ2-3; D remains ambiguous. With 5 bases removed from V and 10 bases from J, the gap between germline ends came to 13 bases. This CDR3 has 12 amino acids.

This clonotype occurred a few times. The CDR3 loop reads CASSIGTSGVLREQYF. The CDR3 nucleotides are TGTGCCAGTAGTATCGGGACTAGCGGGGTGTTGAGGGAGCAGTATTTT. The chain combines TRBV19 with TRBJ2-3; the match to TRBD2 covers 13 bases. The germline V gene has CDR1 LNHDA and CDR2 SQIVND (reference sequence). The CDR3 is made up of 16 amino acids. The J segment lost 11 bases and the V segment lost 3 bases, leaving 11 bases of the junction unmatched.

The chain uses TRBV4-2 and TRBJ2-1; D gene unclear. Germline CDR1 is LGHNA and CDR2 is YNFKEQ. The CDR3 is 11 residues long. Trimming left V 3 bases short and J 5 bases short, with 2 bases between. The CDR3 bases are TGTGCCAGCAGCCATAACAATGAGCAGTTCTTC. Translating gives CASSHNNEQFF.

This clonotype showed up just a few times. The V and J genes are TRBV20-1 and TRBJ2-1, with no clear D. Germline V gene lookup returns CDR1 DFQATT and CDR2 SNEGSKA (reference sequence). Trimming took off 0 bases at V and 10 bases at J, with 7 bases between the two ends. This CDR3 has 11 residues. The CDR3 DNA sequence: TGCAGTGCTAGAGATTACCAGGAGCAGTTCTTC. Encoded protein: CSARDYQEQFF.

This clonotype has a handful of counts. The chain is built from TRBV7-2 and TRBJ2-7, with unresolved D. This CDR3 has 13 amino acids. Trimming removed 6 bases from V and 1 base from J, with 10 bases in between. Germline values: CDR1 SGHTA, CDR2 FQGNSA. The CDR3 bases are TGTGCCAGCAGTCACACCGCTTCCTACGAGCAGTACTTC. This sequence encodes CASSHTASYEQYF.

This clonotype was found a few times. One end of the junction varies from germline; a read error may be responsible. V usage is TRBV6-4 and J usage is TRBJ2-4; perhaps TRBD1 as D (6 bases). In germline, CDR1 is MRHNA, CDR2 SNTAGT. The CDR3 contains 13 residues. The CDR3 loop is CASRDSGHNEQYF. CDR3 bases: TGTGCCAGCAGGGACTCGGGACACAATGAGCAGTACTTC.

The table lists this clonotype with many counts. The rearrangement joins TRBV29-1 to TRBJ1-2; tentative D call: TRBD1 (6 bases). This CDR3 contains 12 residues. V lost 4 bases and J lost 6, with 12 bases in between. The germline V gene encodes CDR1 SQVTM and CDR2 ANQGSEA. The CDR3, as DNA: TGCAGCGTTGCCTCGGGGGCAGATGGCTACACCTTC. Its translation: CSVASGADGYTF.

This chain uses TRBV6-5 with TRBJ2-7; no reliable D call. The J call may be in error: the DNA end matches TRBJ2-5 better. The germline V gene encodes CDR1 MNHEY and CDR2 SVGAGI. The CDR3 sequence is 15 residues long. CDR3 sequence: CASSYDGRLGETQYF. The DNA for the CDR3 is TGTGCCAGCAGTTACGACGGGCGATTGGGAGAGACCCAGTACTTC.

V gene TRBV12-3 or TRBV12-4 combines with J gene TRBJ1-1, with TRBD1 matching 11 bases. The junction had 8 bases not matched to a gene; V was cut back by 6 bases and J by 5 bases. The CDR3 covers 15 residues. Here the CDR3 reads CASSRGQGAGTEAFF. In DNA form, the CDR3 reads TGTGCCAGCAGCCGTGGACAGGGGGCTGGGACTGAAGCTTTCTTT.

Comments on this clonotype: A much more abundant neighbour one base away suggests this may be a read error. The rearrangement joins TRBV20-1 to TRBJ2-7; TRBD2 matches 15 bases. This CDR3 is built from 14 residues. CDR1 and CDR2 from the germline V gene are DFQATT and SNEGSKA (reference sequence). Losses at the gene ends were 7 bases for V and 5 bases for J; bases not matched to a gene: 6. Here the CDR3 reads CSVGTSGGIDEQYF. In nucleotides, the CDR3 is TGCAGTGTGGGGACTAGCGGGGGGATCGACGAGCAGTACTTC.

This rearrangement joins TRBV4-3 to TRBJ2-2; no definite D call. Trimming left V 2 bases short and J 6 bases short, with 7 bases between. Germline lookup yields CDR1 LGHNA and CDR2 YSLEER. The CDR3 is 13 amino acids. CDR3 nucleotide sequence: TGCGCCAGCAGCCAACTTCTACCCGGGGAGCTGTTTTTT. It specifies CASSQLLPGELFF.

V gene TRBV30 combines with J gene TRBJ1-5; D is perhaps TRBD1 (5 bases). Germline-derived CDR1 and CDR2 are GTSNPN and SVGIG (reference sequence). This CDR3 is built from 15 residues. V lost 0 bases to trimming and J lost 6 bases, with 15 bases between them. CDR3 loop: CAWSVAGRPSQPQHF. Here the CDR3 DNA reads TGTGCCTGGAGTGTGGCAGGGAGGCCCAGTCAGCCCCAGCATTTT.

The chain links TRBV7-8 to TRBJ2-1; 7 nucleotides line up with TRBD1. The CDR3 spans 13 residues. Germline V CDR1 and CDR2: SGHVS, FQNEAQ. V trimming: 4 bases; J trimming: 9 bases; junction bases outside the gene matches: 6. CDR3 in DNA: TGTGCCAGCAGCTCAACAACAGGGGTTGAGCAGTTCTTC. Protein product: CASSSTTGVEQFF.

The chain recombines TRBV28 with TRBJ2-5, with 13 bases fitting TRBD2. The CDR3 sequence is 21 residues long. Germline CDR1 and CDR2: MDHEN and SYDVKM. The V gene end was trimmed by 6 bases and the J gene end by 0 bases; junction bases not matched to a gene: 19. CDR3 in amino acids: CASSVVPLAGGTSGNQETQYF. DNA for the CDR3: TGTGCCAGCAGCGTTGTTCCGCTAGCGGGAGGGACTAGCGGGAACCAAGAGACCCAGTACTTC.

V gene TRBV6-6 combines with J gene TRBJ2-5, with 7 positions matching TRBD1. CDR1 and CDR2 from the germline V gene are MNHNY and SVGAGI (reference sequence). The CDR3 is made up of 14 amino acids. With V trimmed by 6 bases and J by 2 bases, 6 bases remained unmatched. The CDR3 sequence: CASRRDSLQETQYF. In DNA form, the CDR3 reads TGTGCCAGCAGAAGGGACAGTCTTCAAGAGACCCAGTACTTC.

This clonotype was seen only a few times. Sequence at one end of the junction differs from germline and may be a read error. The chain has TRBV13 and TRBJ1-6, with 8 positions matching TRBD1. This CDR3 comprises 15 residues. The germline V gene has CDR1 PRHDT and CDR2 FYEKMQ (reference sequence). The CDR3 bases are TGTGCCAGCAGCATAGGGACAGGAGGAAGTTCACCCCTCCACTTT. It encodes CASSIGTGGSSPLHF.

Note on this clonotype: One junction end does not reproduce the germline sequence, and a read error may be involved. The V gene is TRBV7-2, the J gene TRBJ2-5, with 7 bases that match TRBD2. Germline V gene lookup returns CDR1 SGHTA and CDR2 FQGNSA. The CDR3 extends over 14 amino acids. Here the CDR3 reads CANSLGSGQETQYF. CDR3 nucleotide sequence: TGTGCCAACAGCTTAGGTAGCGGGCAAGAGACCCAGTACTTC.